Presented here are 18 T cell receptor beta chains from one specimen sequenced in a study of blood T cells in healthy people across ages. The authors ran a second PCR of roughly 6 to 12 cycles using a sample-barcoded 5' primer and a J-beta primer mix. MiXCR, run by TCRdb on the 5' RACE reads, gives a single entry per CDR3 protein. This sample has roughly 1,500,000 distinct CDR3 sequences, with roughly a third found just once. Sequenced: blood. Receptors originate from a woman aged 25-40 years in good health.

The V gene is TRBV5-1, the J gene TRBJ2-5; 8 positions match TRBD2. This CDR3 contains 15 residues. Germline trimming cut 5 bases from V and 12 bases from J; bases unmatched to any gene: 18. Germline V gene data show CDR1 as SGHRS and CDR2 as YFSETQ. CDR3 sequence: CASRQRWISGESEYF. CDR3 nucleotide sequence: TGCGCCAGCAGGCAGCGGTGGATTAGCGGGGAATCCGAGTACTTC.

This clonotype was observed a few times. The chain has TRBV27 and TRBJ2-5; 8 positions match TRBD2. Germline lookup yields CDR1 MNHEY and CDR2 SMNVEV (reference sequence). This CDR3 comprises 14 residues. After removal of 6 bases from V and 0 bases from J, the junction contained 3 bases not matched to a gene. The CDR3 loop reads CASRILADQETQYF. The DNA of the CDR3 is TGTGCCAGCAGGATACTAGCGGACCAAGAGACCCAGTACTTC.

This clonotype was detected a few times. V usage is TRBV5-1 and J usage is TRBJ1-2; TRBD1 aligns across 7 bases. The CDR3 totals 13 residues. Germline-derived CDR1 and CDR2 are SGHRS and YFSETQ. Trimming removed 4 bases from V and 7 bases from J; junction bases left unmatched: 7. The CDR3 region is CASSTRQGSGYTF. Written as DNA, the CDR3 is TGCGCCAGCAGCACCCGACAGGGCAGTGGCTACACCTTC.

V gene TRBV5-1 combines with J gene TRBJ2-7; D could derive from TRBD1 or TRBD2 (6 bases each). The V gene lost 6 bases and the J gene lost 0 bases, with 16 bases spanning the gap. CDR3 length equals 15 residues. Germline V lookup: CDR1 SGHRS, CDR2 YFSETQ. CDR3: CASTLRLGGSYEQYF. The CDR3 coding sequence is TGCGCCAGCACCCTAAGACTAGGGGGCTCCTACGAGCAGTACTTC.

The chain uses TRBV14 and TRBJ2-5; D not resolved. V shed 1 base and J shed 4 bases, with 13 bases lying between them. The CDR3 covers 15 residues. The germline gives CDR1 SGHDN, CDR2 FVKESK. The CDR3 coding sequence is TGTGCCAGCAGCCAAGCTTATAGGCCAGGAGAGACCCAGTACTTC. This sequence encodes CASSQAYRPGETQYF.

The chain carries TRBV14 and TRBJ2-1; the D gene is possibly TRBD1 (6 bases). The CDR3 totals 14 residues. Trimming took 3 bases from V and 9 from J, leaving 15 bases between them. CDR1 and CDR2 from the germline V gene are SGHDN and FVKESK. The CDR3 DNA sequence: TGTGCCAGCAGCCAGATTCTACAGGGTCCTGAGCAGTTCTTC. Residues: CASSQILQGPEQFF.

V is TRBV27 and J is TRBJ2-5; TRBD1 agrees at 9 bases. V shed 6 bases, J shed 0 bases, and the junction held 5 bases outside the gene matches. The germline V gene encodes CDR1 MNHEY and CDR2 SMNVEV (reference sequence). The CDR3 has 15 amino acids. As DNA, the CDR3 is TGTGCCAGCAGGGGACAGGGAGGGAACCAAGAGACCCAGTACTTC. Translated: CASRGQGGNQETQYF.

The J gene is TRBJ2-1, the V gene TRBV7-3, with D perhaps matching TRBD2 (6 bases). V lost 2 bases and J lost 4, with 12 bases in between. The CDR3 loop spans 15 amino acids. Looked up from germline, CDR1 is SGHTA and CDR2 is FQGTGA. CDR3 nucleotide sequence: TGTGCCAGCAGCTTAGCGGGGAACCTTTACAATGAGCAGTTCTTC. Protein product: CASSLAGNLYNEQFF.

The genes are TRBV5-1 and TRBJ1-2; D is unresolved. The germline CDR1 and CDR2 sequences are SGHRS and YFSETQ. The V end lost 0 bases, the J end lost 3 bases, and 9 bases lay between the germline ends. The CDR3 sequence is 14 residues long. The CDR3 DNA follows: TGCGCCAGCAGCTTGGGGCCGGGATACTATGGCTACACCTTC. Its translation is CASSLGPGYYGYTF.

The chain is built from TRBV20-1 and TRBJ2-3; 10 bases agree with TRBD2. The germline gives CDR1 DFQATT, CDR2 SNEGSKA (reference sequence). V gave up 6 bases and J gave up 2 bases; unmatched junction bases: 8. The CDR3 has 15 amino acids. The CDR3 is CSAMGLAGVTDTQYF. CDR3 nucleotide sequence: TGCAGTGCCATGGGGCTAGCGGGGGTCACAGATACGCAGTATTTT.

This clonotype has a handful of counts. The chain recombines TRBV19 with TRBJ2-7; tentative D call: TRBD1 (5 bases). Per germline, CDR1 LNHDA and CDR2 SQIVND (reference sequence). The CDR3 sequence is 15 residues long. V lost 6 bases and J lost 0, with 15 bases in between. CDR3 in DNA: TGTGCCAGTAGCCTTCAGGGATTACGCTCCTACGAGCAGTACTTC. Encoded protein: CASSLQGLRSYEQYF.

The chain joins TRBV27 to TRBJ1-5, with D tentatively TRBD1 (5 bases). Trimming removed 5 bases at V and 0 bases at J, with 14 bases between. Looked up from germline, CDR1 is MNHEY and CDR2 is SMNVEV (reference sequence). This CDR3 contains 16 residues. CDR3: CASSLTQGDSNQPQHF. The CDR3 nucleotides are TGTGCCAGCAGTCTTACTCAGGGTGATAGCAATCAGCCCCAGCATTTT.

V usage is TRBV9 and J usage is TRBJ1-6; D ambiguous. The V end lost 1 base, the J end lost 5 bases, and 10 bases lay between the germline ends. Germline CDR1 SGDLS, CDR2 YYNGEE. The CDR3 sequence is 15 residues long. The CDR3 DNA sequence: TGTGCCAGCAGCGTATCGGCGGAAAATAATTCACCCCTCCACTTT. This sequence encodes CASSVSAENNSPLHF.

A few counts support this clonotype. V usage is TRBV4-1 and J usage is TRBJ2-1; 7 positions agree with TRBD2. Germline V CDR1 and CDR2: MGHRA, YSYEKL. The CDR3 covers 13 residues. J gave up 7 bases and V 2 bases, and 2 bases lay outside the gene matches. CDR3 region: CASSQFGGNEQFF. The CDR3, as DNA: TGCGCCAGCAGCCAATTCGGGGGGAATGAGCAGTTCTTC.

This clonotype was picked up a small number of times. This chain joins TRBV4-1 and TRBJ2-3; maybe TRBD2 (6 bases). V was clipped by 6 bases and J by 4 bases, with 11 bases between them. Germline V lookup: CDR1 MGHRA, CDR2 YSYEKL. The CDR3 covers 13 residues. Here the CDR3 reads CASSPEGADTQYF. CDR3 sequence (DNA): TGCGCCAGCAGTCCGGAGGGCGCAGATACGCAGTATTTT.

The rearrangement joins TRBV12-3 or TRBV12-4 to TRBJ2-1; D gene unclear. V shed 4 bases and J shed 5 bases, with 15 bases lying between them. The CDR3 is 15 residues long. The CDR3 DNA is TGTGCCAGCAGTTCCCCGACGCGGCTCCACAATGAGCAGTTCTTC. Protein product: CASSSPTRLHNEQFF.

V usage is TRBV4-2 and J usage is TRBJ1-2; 8 bases map to TRBD1. The CDR3 runs to 17 residues. The germline V gene encodes CDR1 LGHNA and CDR2 YNFKEQ. V was clipped by 1 base and J by 3 bases; unmatched bases: 10. The CDR3 region is CASSQGSIGQGDYGYTF. Written as DNA, the CDR3 is TGTGCCAGCAGCCAAGGCTCTATTGGACAGGGAGACTATGGCTACACCTTC.

The sample holds a few counts of this clonotype. The chain joins TRBV7-9 to TRBJ2-7, with D unclear. The CDR3 is made up of 14 amino acids. Germline-derived CDR1 and CDR2 are SEHNR and FQNEAQ (reference sequence). V dropped 8 bases and J dropped 4 bases, with 18 bases sitting between them. CDR3 protein: CASGPQLGWYEQYF. The CDR3 nucleotides read TGTGCCAGCGGCCCACAGTTGGGGTGGTACGAGCAGTACTTC.